This T cell receptor (beta chain) was retrieved from a study of T cell changes during pregnancy in multiple sclerosis (dated by TCRdb to between 2017 and 2020). With respect to the entire study: Changes in the T cell repertoire over the course of pregnancy were examined in this study in women with multiple sclerosis.

In this sample, this clone turned up a few times. No antigen is known for it. Per-base qualities were not stored, and no clone one base away is much larger. The method behind the library was the immunoSEQ multiplex PCR assay. TCRdb took over this immuneACCESS table, retaining in-frame rearrangements with V and J assigned. Such tables are incomplete; in checked studies, under half of the missing clones stem from an unresolved V gene, and the remainder is unexplained. Counted in this sample were tens of thousands of clones; around 89% of them appeared once. Around 0.52% of the sample comes from the top ten. CDR3 length: 17 amino acids, cysteine to phenylalanine. The kept DNA is CDR3 alone, 51 bases in frame from the first base. Reading the germline V gene gives CDR1 SGHRS and CDR2 YFSETQ. Trimming removed 3 bases from V and 3 bases from J; the gene matches leave 13 bases unexplained.

The sequencing used CD4+ T cells from peripheral blood mononuclear cells, collected in the second trimester of pregnancy. The rearrangement joined TRBV5-1 to TRBJ1-1; 8 central bases correspond to TRBD1. This sequence originates from a female donor with multiple sclerosis, enrolled in a pregnancy study. This receptor carries the CDR3 CASSSGQGSALYTEAFF. The sequenced DNA is TGCGCCAGCAGCTCCGGACAGGGTAGCGCCCTGTACACTGAAGCTTTCTTT.